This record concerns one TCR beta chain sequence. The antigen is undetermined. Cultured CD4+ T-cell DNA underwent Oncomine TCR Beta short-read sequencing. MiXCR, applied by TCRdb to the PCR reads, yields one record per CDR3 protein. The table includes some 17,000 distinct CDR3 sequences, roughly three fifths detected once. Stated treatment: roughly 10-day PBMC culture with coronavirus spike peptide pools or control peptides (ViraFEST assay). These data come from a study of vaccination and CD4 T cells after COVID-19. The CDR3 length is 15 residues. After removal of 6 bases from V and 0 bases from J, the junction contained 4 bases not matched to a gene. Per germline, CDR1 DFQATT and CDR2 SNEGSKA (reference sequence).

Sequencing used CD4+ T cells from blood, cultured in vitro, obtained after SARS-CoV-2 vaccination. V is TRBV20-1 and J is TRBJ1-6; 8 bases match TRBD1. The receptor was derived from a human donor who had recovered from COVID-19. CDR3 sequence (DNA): TGCAGTGCCGGACAGGGCAGCTCCTATAATTCACCCCTCCACTTT. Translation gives CSAGQGSSYNSPLHF.